These 3 T cell receptor beta chains originate from one sample sequenced in a study of blood T cell repertoires in COVID-19. TCRdb's copy holds only in-frame clones and misses some; the assay was immunoSEQ multiplex PCR. The data show 95,000 to 150,000 clones, 70% to 90% seen once. The specimen sequenced was peripheral blood. Receptor source: a middle-aged man with acute or convalescent COVID-19.

The CDR3 sequence is CATRDRGFGTEAFF. Written as DNA, the CDR3 is TGTGCCACCAGAGACAGGGGCTTTGGCACTGAAGCTTTCTTT. V is TRBV15 and J is TRBJ1-1, with 8 bases identical to TRBD1. The CDR3 is made up of 14 amino acids. The germline V gene encodes CDR1 LNHNV and CDR2 YYDKDF (reference sequence). Trimming cost V 6 bases and J 4 bases; bases outside gene matches: 7.

The J gene is TRBJ1-6, the V gene TRBV21-1; the D call TRBD1 from the table was never checked on the DNA. TRBV21-1 is a listed pseudogene. The CDR3 extends over 15 amino acids. CDR3 residues: CASIVTGGEHSPLHF. The CDR3 DNA is TGTGCCAGCATCGTGACAGGGGGCGAGCACTCACCCCTCCACTTT.

The chain employs TRBV3-1 (or the pseudogene TRBV3-2) and TRBJ2-1, with 8 positions matching TRBD2. Germline V gene lookup returns CDR1 LGHDT and CDR2 YNNKEL (reference sequence). V lost 4 bases and J lost 4; bases outside the gene matches: 3. CDR3 length: 14 residues. CDR3 amino acids: CASSPGGPYNEQFF. CDR3 DNA: TGTGCCAGCAGCCCGGGAGGGCCTTACAATGAGCAGTTCTTC.